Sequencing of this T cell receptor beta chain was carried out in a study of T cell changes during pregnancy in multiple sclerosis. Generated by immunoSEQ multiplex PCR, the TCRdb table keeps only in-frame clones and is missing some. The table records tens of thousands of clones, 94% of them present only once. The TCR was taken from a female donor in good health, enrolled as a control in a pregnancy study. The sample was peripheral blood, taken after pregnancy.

CDR3 loop: CATRGGVTDTQYF. The DNA for the CDR3 is TGTGCCACCCGGGGCGGGGTCACAGATACGCAGTATTTT. The chain joins TRBV27 to TRBJ2-3; perhaps TRBD2 as D (6 bases). CDR3 length: 13 residues. Germline CDR1 is MNHEY and CDR2 is SMNVEV (reference sequence). V was pared by 10 bases and J by 2 bases, with 13 bases between.